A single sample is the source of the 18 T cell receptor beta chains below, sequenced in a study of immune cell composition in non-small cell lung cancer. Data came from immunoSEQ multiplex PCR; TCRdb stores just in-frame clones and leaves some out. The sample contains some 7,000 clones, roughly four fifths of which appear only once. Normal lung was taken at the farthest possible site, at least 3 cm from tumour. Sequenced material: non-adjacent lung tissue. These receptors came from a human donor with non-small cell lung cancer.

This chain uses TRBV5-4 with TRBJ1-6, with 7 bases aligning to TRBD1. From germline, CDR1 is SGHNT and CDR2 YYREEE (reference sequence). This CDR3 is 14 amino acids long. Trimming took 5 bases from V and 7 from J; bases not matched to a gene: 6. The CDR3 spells CASRYRGNNSPLHF. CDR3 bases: TGTGCCAGCAGGTACAGGGGAAACAATTCACCCCTCCACTTT.

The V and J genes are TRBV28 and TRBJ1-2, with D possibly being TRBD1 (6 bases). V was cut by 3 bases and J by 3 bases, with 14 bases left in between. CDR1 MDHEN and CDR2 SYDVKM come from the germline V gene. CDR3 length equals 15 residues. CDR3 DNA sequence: TGTGCCAGCAGTTTCCCGACAGGTCGGGACTATGGCTACACCTTC. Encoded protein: CASSFPTGRDYGYTF.

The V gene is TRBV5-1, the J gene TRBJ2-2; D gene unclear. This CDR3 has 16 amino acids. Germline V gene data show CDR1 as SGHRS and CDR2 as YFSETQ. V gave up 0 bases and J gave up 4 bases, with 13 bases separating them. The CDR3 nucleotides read TGCGCCAGCAGCTTGGGGCTCACAGCTCTCACCGGGGAGCTGTTTTTT. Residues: CASSLGLTALTGELFF.

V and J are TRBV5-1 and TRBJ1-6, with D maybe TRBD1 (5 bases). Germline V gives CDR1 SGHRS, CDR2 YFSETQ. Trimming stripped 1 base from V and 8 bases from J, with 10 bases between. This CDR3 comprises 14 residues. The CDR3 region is CASSLTGEYSPLHF. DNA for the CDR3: TGCGCCAGCAGCTTGACGGGGGAATATTCACCCCTCCACTTT.

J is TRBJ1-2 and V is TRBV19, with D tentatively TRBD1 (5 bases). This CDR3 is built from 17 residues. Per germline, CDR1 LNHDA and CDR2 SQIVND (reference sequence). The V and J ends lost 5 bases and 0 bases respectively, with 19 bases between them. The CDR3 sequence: CASSLNGGAGSNYGYTF. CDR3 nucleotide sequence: TGTGCCAGTAGTTTGAATGGCGGGGCCGGTTCTAACTATGGCTACACCTTC. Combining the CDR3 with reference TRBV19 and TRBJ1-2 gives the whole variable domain DGGITQSPKYLFRKEGQNVTLSCEQNLNHDAMYWYRQDPGQGLRLIYYSQIVNDFQKGDIAEGYSVSREKKESFPLTVTSAQKNPTAFYLCASSLNGGAGSNYGYTFGSGTRLTVV.

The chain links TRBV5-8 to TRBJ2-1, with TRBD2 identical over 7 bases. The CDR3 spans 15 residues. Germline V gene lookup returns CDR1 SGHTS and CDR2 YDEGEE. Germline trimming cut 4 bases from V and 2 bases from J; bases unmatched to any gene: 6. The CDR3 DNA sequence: TGTGCCAGCAGCGAGGGACTAACGACCTACAATGAGCAGTTCTTC. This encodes CASSEGLTTYNEQFF.

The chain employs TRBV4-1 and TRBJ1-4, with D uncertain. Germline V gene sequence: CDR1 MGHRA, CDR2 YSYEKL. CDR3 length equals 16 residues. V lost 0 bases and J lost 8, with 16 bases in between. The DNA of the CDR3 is TGCGCCAGCAGCCAAGAACGGCGAGGGTTGGGGGAAAAACTGTTTTTT. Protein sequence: CASSQERRGLGEKLFF.

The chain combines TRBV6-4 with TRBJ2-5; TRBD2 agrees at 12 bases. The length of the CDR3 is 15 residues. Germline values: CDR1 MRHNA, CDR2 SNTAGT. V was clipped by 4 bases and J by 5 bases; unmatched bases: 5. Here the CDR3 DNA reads TGTGCCAGCAGTGCTAGCGGGGGGGCCTCGGAGACCCAGTACTTC. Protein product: CASSASGGASETQYF.

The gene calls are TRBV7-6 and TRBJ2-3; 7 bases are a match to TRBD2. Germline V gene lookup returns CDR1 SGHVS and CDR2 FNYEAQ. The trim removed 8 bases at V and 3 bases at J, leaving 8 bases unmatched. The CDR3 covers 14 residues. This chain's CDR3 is CASSRRGNTDTQYF. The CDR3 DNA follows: TGTGCCAGCTCGCGGCGGGGGAATACAGATACGCAGTATTTT.

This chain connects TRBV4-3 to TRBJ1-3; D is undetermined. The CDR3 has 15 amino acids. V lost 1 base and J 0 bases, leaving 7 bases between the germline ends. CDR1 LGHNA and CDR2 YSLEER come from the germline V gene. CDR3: CASSQGISSGNTIYF. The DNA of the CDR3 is TGCGCCAGCAGCCAAGGTATCAGCTCTGGAAACACCATATATTTT.

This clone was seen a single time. CDR3 in amino acids: CASSVDVAEQFF. The DNA of the CDR3 is TGTGCCAGCAGCGTAGATGTTGCGGAGCAGTTCTTC. The chain carries TRBV9 and TRBJ2-1; the D is unclear. Germline lookup yields CDR1 SGDLS and CDR2 YYNGEE. Trimming removed 0 bases from V and 10 bases from J, with 8 bases in between. The CDR3 totals 12 residues.

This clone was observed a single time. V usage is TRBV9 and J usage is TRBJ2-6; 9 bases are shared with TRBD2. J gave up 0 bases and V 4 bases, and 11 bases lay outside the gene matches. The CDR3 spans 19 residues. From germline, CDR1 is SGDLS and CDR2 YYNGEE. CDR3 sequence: CASSPRPSGGLSGANVLTF. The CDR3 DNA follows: TGTGCCAGCAGCCCCAGACCCAGCGGGGGGCTCTCTGGGGCCAACGTCCTGACTTTC.

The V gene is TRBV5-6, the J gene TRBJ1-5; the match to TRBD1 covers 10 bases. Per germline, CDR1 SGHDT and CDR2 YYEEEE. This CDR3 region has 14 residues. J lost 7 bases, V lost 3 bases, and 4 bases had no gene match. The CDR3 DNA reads TGTGCCAGCAGCTGGGGACAGGGGAGACAGCCCCAGCATTTT. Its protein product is CASSWGQGRQPQHF.

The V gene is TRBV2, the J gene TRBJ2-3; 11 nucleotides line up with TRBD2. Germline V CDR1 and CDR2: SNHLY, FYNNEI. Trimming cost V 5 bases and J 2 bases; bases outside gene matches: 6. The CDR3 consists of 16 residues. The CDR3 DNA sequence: TGTGCCAGCAGTTCTAGCGGGGGGCCTACCACAGATACGCAGTATTTT. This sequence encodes CASSSSGGPTTDTQYF.

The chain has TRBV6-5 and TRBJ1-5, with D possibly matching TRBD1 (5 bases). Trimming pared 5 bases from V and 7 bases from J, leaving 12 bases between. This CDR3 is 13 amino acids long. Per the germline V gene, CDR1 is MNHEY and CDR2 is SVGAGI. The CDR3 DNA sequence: TGTGCCAGCAGTGAAGTCTGGGGCCAGCCCCAGCATTTT. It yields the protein CASSEVWGQPQHF.

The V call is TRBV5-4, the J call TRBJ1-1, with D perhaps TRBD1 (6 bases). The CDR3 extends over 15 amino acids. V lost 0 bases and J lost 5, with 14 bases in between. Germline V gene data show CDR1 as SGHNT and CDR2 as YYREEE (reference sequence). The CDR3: CASSLEGRRGTEAFF. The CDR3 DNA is TGTGCCAGCAGCTTGGAAGGCAGAAGGGGGACTGAAGCTTTCTTT.

The chain's CDR3 is CASSPPHAREQYF. CDR3 coding DNA: TGTGCCAGCAGCCCCCCGCACGCTAGGGAGCAGTACTTC. The chain recombines TRBV5-4 with TRBJ2-7; D is uncertain. The CDR3 runs to 13 residues. Trimming removed 4 bases at V and 7 bases at J, with 15 bases between. CDR1 is SGHNT, CDR2 YYREEE, per germline (reference sequence).

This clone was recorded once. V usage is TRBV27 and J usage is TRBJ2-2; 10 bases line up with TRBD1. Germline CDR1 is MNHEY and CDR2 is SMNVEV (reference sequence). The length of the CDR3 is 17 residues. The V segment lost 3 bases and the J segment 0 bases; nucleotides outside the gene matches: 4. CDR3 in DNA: TGTGCCAGCAGTTTTGTTGGGACAGGGGCGAACACCGGGGAGCTGTTTTTT. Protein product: CASSFVGTGANTGELFF.